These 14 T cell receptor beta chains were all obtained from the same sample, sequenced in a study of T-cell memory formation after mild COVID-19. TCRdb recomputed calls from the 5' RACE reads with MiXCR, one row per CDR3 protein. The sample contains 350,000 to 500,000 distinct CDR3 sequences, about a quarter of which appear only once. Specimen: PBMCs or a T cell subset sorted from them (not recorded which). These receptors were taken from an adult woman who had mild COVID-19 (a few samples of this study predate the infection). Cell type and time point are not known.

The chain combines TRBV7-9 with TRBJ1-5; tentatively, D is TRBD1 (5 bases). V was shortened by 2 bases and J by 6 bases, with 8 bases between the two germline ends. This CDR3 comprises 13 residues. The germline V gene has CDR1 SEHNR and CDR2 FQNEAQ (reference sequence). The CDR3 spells CASSLFGGQPQHF. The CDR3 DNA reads TGTGCCAGCAGCTTATTCGGGGGTCAGCCCCAGCATTTT.

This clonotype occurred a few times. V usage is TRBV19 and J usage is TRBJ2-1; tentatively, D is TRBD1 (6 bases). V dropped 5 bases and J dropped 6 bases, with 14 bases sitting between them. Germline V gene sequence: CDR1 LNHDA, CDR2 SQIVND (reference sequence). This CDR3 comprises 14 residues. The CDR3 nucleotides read TGTGCCAGTAGTGGTAAACAGGGCGGCAATGAGCAGTTCTTC. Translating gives CASSGKQGGNEQFF.

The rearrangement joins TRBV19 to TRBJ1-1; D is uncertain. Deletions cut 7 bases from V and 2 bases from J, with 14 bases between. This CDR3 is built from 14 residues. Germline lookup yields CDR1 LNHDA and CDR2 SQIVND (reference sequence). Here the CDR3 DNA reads TGTGCCAGTACCCTTTCCCAGCCAAACACTGAAGCTTTCTTT. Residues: CASTLSQPNTEAFF.

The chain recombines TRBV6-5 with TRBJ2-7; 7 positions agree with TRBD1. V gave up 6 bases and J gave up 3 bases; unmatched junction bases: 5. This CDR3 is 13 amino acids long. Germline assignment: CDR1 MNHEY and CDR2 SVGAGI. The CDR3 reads CASRETGRYEQYF. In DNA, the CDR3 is TGTGCCAGCAGGGAGACAGGGCGCTACGAGCAGTACTTC.

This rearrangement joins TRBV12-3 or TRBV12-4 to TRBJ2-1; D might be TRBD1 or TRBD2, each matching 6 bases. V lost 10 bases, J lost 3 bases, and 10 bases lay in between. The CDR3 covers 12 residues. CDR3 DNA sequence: TGTGCCACCGAGGGGGGCTACAATGAGCAGTTCTTC. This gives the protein CATEGGYNEQFF.

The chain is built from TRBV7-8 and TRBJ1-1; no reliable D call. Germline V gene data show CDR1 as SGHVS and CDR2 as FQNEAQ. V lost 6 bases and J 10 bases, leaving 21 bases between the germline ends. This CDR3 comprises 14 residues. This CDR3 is CASRLGPGMEGAFF. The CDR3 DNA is TGTGCCAGCAGGCTTGGCCCGGGGATGGAAGGAGCTTTCTTT.

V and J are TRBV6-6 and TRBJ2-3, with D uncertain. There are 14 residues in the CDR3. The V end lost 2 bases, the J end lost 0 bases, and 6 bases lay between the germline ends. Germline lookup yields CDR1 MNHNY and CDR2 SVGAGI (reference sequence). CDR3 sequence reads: CASSYEVSTDTQYF. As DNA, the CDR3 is TGTGCCAGCAGTTACGAGGTCAGCACAGATACGCAGTATTTT.

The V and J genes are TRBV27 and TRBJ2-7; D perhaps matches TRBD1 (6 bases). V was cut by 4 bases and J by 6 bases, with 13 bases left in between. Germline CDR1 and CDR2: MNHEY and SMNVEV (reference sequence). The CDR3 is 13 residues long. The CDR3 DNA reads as TGTGCCAGCAGTTCAAACAGGGTAACCGAGCAGTACTTC. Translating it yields CASSSNRVTEQYF.

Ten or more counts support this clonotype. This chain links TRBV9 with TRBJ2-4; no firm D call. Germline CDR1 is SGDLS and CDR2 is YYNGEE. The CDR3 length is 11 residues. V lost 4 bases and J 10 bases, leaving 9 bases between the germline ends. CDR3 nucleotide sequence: TGTGCCAGCAGCCCCGGAACGATTCAGTACTTC. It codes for CASSPGTIQYF. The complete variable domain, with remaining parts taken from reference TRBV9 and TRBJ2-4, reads DSGVTQTPKHLITATGQRVTLRCSPRSGDLSVYWYQQSLDQGLQFLIQYYNGEERAKGNILERFSAQQFPDLHSELNLSSLELGDSALYFCASSPGTIQYFGAGTRLSVL.

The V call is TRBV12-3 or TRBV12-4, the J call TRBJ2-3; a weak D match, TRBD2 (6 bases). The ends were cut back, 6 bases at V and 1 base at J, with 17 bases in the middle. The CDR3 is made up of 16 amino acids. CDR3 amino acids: CASRLNSGGRTDTQYF. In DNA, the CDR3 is TGTGCCAGCAGGCTGAATAGCGGCGGGCGCACAGATACGCAGTATTTT.

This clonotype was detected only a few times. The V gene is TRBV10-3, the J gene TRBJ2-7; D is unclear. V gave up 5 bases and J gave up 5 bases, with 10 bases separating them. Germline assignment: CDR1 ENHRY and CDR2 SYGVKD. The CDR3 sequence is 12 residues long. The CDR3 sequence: CAISRVEDEQYF. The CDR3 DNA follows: TGTGCCATCAGTAGGGTTGAGGACGAGCAGTACTTC.

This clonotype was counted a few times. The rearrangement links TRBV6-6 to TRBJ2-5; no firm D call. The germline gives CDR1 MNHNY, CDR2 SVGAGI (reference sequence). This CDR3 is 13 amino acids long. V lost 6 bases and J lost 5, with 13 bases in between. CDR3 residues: CASSHGPWETQYF. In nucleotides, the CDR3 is TGTGCCAGCAGCCACGGGCCTTGGGAGACCCAGTACTTC.

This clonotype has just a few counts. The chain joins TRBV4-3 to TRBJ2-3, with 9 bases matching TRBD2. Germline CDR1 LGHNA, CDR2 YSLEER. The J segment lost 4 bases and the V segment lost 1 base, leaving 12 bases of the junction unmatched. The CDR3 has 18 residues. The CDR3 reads CASSQVRDLAGWADTQYF. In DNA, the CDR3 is TGCGCCAGCAGCCAAGTTCGGGACCTAGCGGGATGGGCAGATACGCAGTATTTT.

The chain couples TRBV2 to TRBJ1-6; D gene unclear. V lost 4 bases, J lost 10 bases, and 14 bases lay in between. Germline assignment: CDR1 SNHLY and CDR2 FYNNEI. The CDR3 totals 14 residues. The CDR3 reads CASSVGFGVSPLHF. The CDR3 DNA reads TGTGCCAGCAGTGTCGGGTTTGGGGTGTCACCCCTCCACTTT.